Following are 28 T cell receptor beta chains from one sample sequenced in a study of long-term antiretroviral therapy in people with HIV. This was the immunoSEQ v3.0 assay at survey level. Sequenced by immunoSEQ multiplex PCR; TCRdb stores in-frame clones only, minus some. The sample holds just over 35,000 clones, roughly 85% seen once. Sequences were derived from unsorted PBMCs, sampled 2.2 years after starting antiretroviral therapy. The origin of the receptors is a man aged 18 to 29 with HIV.

The chain combines TRBV28 with TRBJ1-1; no reliable D call. From germline, CDR1 is MDHEN and CDR2 SYDVKM. CDR3 size: 10 residues. The V gene lost 3 bases and the J gene lost 10 bases, with 6 bases spanning the gap. CDR3 in DNA: TGTGCCAGCAGTTTTGGTGTAGCTTTCTTT. This codes for CASSFGVAFF.

The rearrangement joins TRBV29-1 to TRBJ2-1; D possibly corresponds to TRBD1 (5 bases). CDR3 length: 14 residues. The V end lost 4 bases, the J end lost 6 bases, and 16 bases lay between the germline ends. Looked up from germline, CDR1 is SQVTM and CDR2 is ANQGSEA. CDR3 bases: TGCAGCGTTGTGTGGCAGGGAAGTATCAATGAGCAGTTCTTC. Its translation: CSVVWQGSINEQFF.

The chain joins TRBV11-3 to TRBJ1-1, with a tentative D call TRBD1 (6 bases). The germline V gene encodes CDR1 SGHNT and CDR2 YENEEA. V was pared by 5 bases and J by 4 bases, with 8 bases between. The length of the CDR3 is 12 residues. CDR3 loop: CASSQGGTEAFF. The CDR3 coding sequence is TGTGCCAGCAGCCAAGGGGGCACTGAAGCTTTCTTT.

The chain carries TRBV10-3 and TRBJ2-7; D gene unclear. This CDR3 contains 12 residues. Germline CDR1 is ENHRY and CDR2 is SYGVKD. V lost 5 bases to trimming and J lost 0 bases, with 5 bases between them. CDR3 residues: CAISRSSYEQYF. Written as DNA, the CDR3 is TGTGCCATCAGTAGGAGCTCCTACGAGCAGTACTTC.

The chain has TRBV7-9 and TRBJ2-7; tentatively, D is TRBD2 (5 bases). Trimming took 5 bases from V and 6 from J, leaving 17 bases between them. The CDR3 contains 14 residues. Looked up from germline, CDR1 is SEHNR and CDR2 is FQNEAQ (reference sequence). This CDR3 reads CASSGTGWDAEQYF. In DNA form, the CDR3 reads TGTGCCAGCAGCGGTACGGGGTGGGATGCCGAGCAGTACTTC.

The chain links TRBV2 to TRBJ1-1; weak D call: TRBD1 (6 bases). V gave up 8 bases and J gave up 3 bases, with 16 bases separating them. The length of the CDR3 is 14 residues. Per germline, CDR1 SNHLY and CDR2 FYNNEI. CDR3 DNA sequence: TGTGCCAGCGCGCAGGGGTCCGGGGACACTGAAGCTTTCTTT. Translated: CASAQGSGDTEAFF.

The J gene is TRBJ2-1, the V gene TRBV28, with TRBD2 matching over 7 bases. J was trimmed by 0 bases and V by 5 bases; bases with no gene match: 7. The CDR3 consists of 16 residues. CDR1 MDHEN and CDR2 SYDVKM come from the germline V gene. The CDR3 loop is CASSALAPSSYNEQFF. The DNA of the CDR3 is TGTGCCAGCAGTGCACTAGCGCCTAGCTCCTACAATGAGCAGTTCTTC.

The J gene is TRBJ2-5, the V gene TRBV18; perhaps TRBD1 as D (6 bases). The CDR3 is 13 amino acids. Trimming removed 6 bases at V and 5 bases at J, with 13 bases between. Germline V gene lookup returns CDR1 KGHSH and CDR2 LQKENI. This CDR3 reads CASSPTGGETQYF. CDR3 bases: TGTGCCAGCTCGCCGACAGGCGGGGAGACCCAGTACTTC. Together with reference TRBV18 and TRBJ2-5, the CDR3 gives the full variable domain: NAGVMQNPRHLVRRRGQEARLRCSPMKGHSHVYWYRQLPEEGLKFMVYLQKENIIDESGMPKERFSAEFPKEGPSILRIQQVVRGDSAAYFCASSPTGGETQYFGPGTRLLVL.

The chain joins TRBV7-6 to TRBJ2-7; D possibly corresponds to TRBD2 (6 bases). From germline, CDR1 is SGHVS and CDR2 FNYEAQ. V was cut by 5 bases and J by 7 bases, with 18 bases left in between. CDR3 length: 14 amino acids. The CDR3 bases are TGTGCCAGCAGCCCTTGGACGGGACTGGGAGAGCAGTACTTC. Translating gives CASSPWTGLGEQYF.

The chain has TRBV27 and TRBJ2-1; D uncertain. The CDR3 is 15 amino acids. Germline V lookup: CDR1 MNHEY, CDR2 SMNVEV (reference sequence). V lost 7 bases and J 4 bases, leaving 17 bases between the germline ends. The CDR3 loop is CASTAAASGYNEQFF. The CDR3 DNA is TGTGCCAGCACCGCCGCGGCTAGTGGATACAATGAGCAGTTCTTC.

The gene calls are TRBV7-9 and TRBJ2-7; D may be TRBD1 (6 bases). The CDR3 is 13 residues long. Germline V gene sequence: CDR1 SEHNR, CDR2 FQNEAQ (reference sequence). The V and J ends lost 5 bases and 2 bases respectively, with 10 bases between them. The DNA for the CDR3 is TGTGCCAGCAGCCTGTCAGGGGCCTACGAGCAGTACTTC. Protein sequence: CASSLSGAYEQYF. Full variable domain (missing parts from reference TRBV7-9 and TRBJ2-7): DTGVSQNPRHKITKRGQNVTFRCDPISEHNRLYWYRQTLGQGPEFLTYFQNEAQLEKSRLLSDRFSAERPKGSFSTLEIQRTEQGDSAMYLCASSLSGAYEQYFGPGTRLTVT.

This clone was recorded a few times. This sequence joins TRBV7-2 and TRBJ2-1, with 9 bases identical to TRBD2. The CDR3 length is 15 residues. The germline gives CDR1 SGHTA, CDR2 FQGNSA. V lost 2 bases, J lost 8 bases, and 7 bases stayed unmatched. CDR3 protein: CASSLRRGGGDEQFF. CDR3 DNA sequence: TGTGCCAGCAGCTTAAGGCGGGGGGGCGGTGATGAGCAGTTCTTC. The full variable domain, rest sourced from reference TRBV7-2 and TRBJ2-1, is GAGVSQSPSNKVTEKGKDVELRCDPISGHTALYWYRQSLGQGLEFLIYFQGNSAPDKSGLPSDRFSAERTGGSVSTLTIQRTQQEDSAVYLCASSLRRGGGDEQFFGPGTRLTVL.

CDR3 region: CASSQDLGGQVYNEQFF. DNA for the CDR3: TGCGCCAGCAGCCAAGATCTAGGGGGGCAGGTGTACAATGAGCAGTTCTTC. This chain connects TRBV4-3 to TRBJ2-1; D could derive from TRBD1 or TRBD2 (6 bases each). CDR3 length: 17 amino acids. V gave up 0 bases and J gave up 4 bases, with 16 bases separating them. CDR1 is LGHNA, CDR2 YSLEER, per germline.

The rearrangement links TRBV27 to TRBJ2-1; D might be TRBD1 (5 bases). Germline V gene data show CDR1 as MNHEY and CDR2 as SMNVEV (reference sequence). Trimming pared 3 bases from V and 5 bases from J, leaving 11 bases between. The CDR3 is 14 amino acids. CDR3 in DNA: TGTGCCAGCAGTTTTAATTTGGGGCACAATGAGCAGTTCTTC. It specifies CASSFNLGHNEQFF.

This chain connects TRBV11-1 to TRBJ2-1; 8 positions agree with TRBD1. The germline V gene encodes CDR1 SGHAT and CDR2 FQDESV (reference sequence). Trimming at V came to 5 bases and at J to 2 bases, leaving 5 bases not matched to a gene. This CDR3 comprises 15 residues. The CDR3 DNA follows: TGTGCCAGCAGCCCAGGGGGCATGGCCTACAATGAGCAGTTCTTC. The encoded protein is CASSPGGMAYNEQFF.

This clone has a handful of counts. The chain carries TRBV7-2 and TRBJ1-2; D not certain. V was shortened by 5 bases and J by 7 bases, with 11 bases between the two germline ends. Germline V gene data show CDR1 as SGHTA and CDR2 as FQGNSA. This CDR3 has 12 amino acids. CDR3 sequence reads: CASSRTGFGYTF. Here the CDR3 DNA reads TGTGCCAGCAGCAGGACGGGGTTTGGCTACACCTTC.

The chain recombines TRBV7-8 with TRBJ2-1; D is unresolved. The CDR3 is made up of 15 amino acids. The germline gives CDR1 SGHVS, CDR2 FQNEAQ. Trimming shortened V by 4 bases and J by 2 bases, and 12 bases separated the two germline ends. The CDR3 region has the DNA TGTGCCAGCAGCTCCGGATCTTGGCCCTACAATGAGCAGTTCTTC. It is translated as CASSSGSWPYNEQFF.

In DNA form, the CDR3 reads TGTGCCAGCAGCTCTGGGACGTACGAAGGAGCTTTCTTT. It yields the protein CASSSGTYEGAFF. This chain connects TRBV7-3 to TRBJ1-1, with a possible D match to TRBD1 (5 bases). The CDR3 consists of 13 residues. The germline V gene has CDR1 SGHTA and CDR2 FQGTGA. Between the trimmed V and J ends, which lost 4 bases and 10 bases, there was a span of 16 bases.

The chain links TRBV5-6 to TRBJ2-5; 15 bases are a match to TRBD2. The CDR3 sequence is 19 residues long. The germline gives CDR1 SGHDT, CDR2 YYEEEE. The ends lost 1 base at V and 5 bases at J; junction bases unmatched: 12. The CDR3 region is CASSLSGLAGGPGGETQYF. The CDR3 region has the DNA TGTGCCAGCAGCTTGAGCGGACTAGCGGGGGGGCCCGGCGGCGAGACCCAGTACTTC.

V gene TRBV7-9 combines with J gene TRBJ2-3; D gene ambiguous. The germline gives CDR1 SEHNR, CDR2 FQNEAQ (reference sequence). The V and J ends lost 3 bases and 2 bases respectively, with 6 bases between them. The CDR3 sequence is 13 residues long. The CDR3, as DNA: TGTGCCAGCAGCTTGAGCGTCACAGATACGCAGTATTTT. It translates to CASSLSVTDTQYF.

V and J are TRBV6-1 and TRBJ2-7, with 7 bases aligning to TRBD1. This CDR3 comprises 14 residues. From germline, CDR1 is MNHNS and CDR2 SASEGT. Trimming cost V 3 bases and J 7 bases; bases outside gene matches: 9. The CDR3 is CASSDGDRGWEQYF. The CDR3, as DNA: TGTGCCAGCAGTGACGGGGACAGAGGATGGGAGCAGTACTTC.

The chain links TRBV5-6 to TRBJ1-4; TRBD1 agrees at 10 bases. This CDR3 is 15 amino acids long. Germline V gives CDR1 SGHDT, CDR2 YYEEEE. After removal of 4 bases from V and 6 bases from J, the junction contained 6 bases not matched to a gene. CDR3 residues: CASSRDRGRDEKLFF. CDR3 bases: TGTGCCAGCAGCCGAGACAGGGGGCGAGATGAAAAACTGTTTTTT.

The chain employs TRBV6-1 and TRBJ2-3; D possibly corresponds to TRBD1 (5 bases). Germline V gene data show CDR1 as MNHNS and CDR2 as SASEGT. The ends were cut back, 6 bases at V and 5 bases at J, with 15 bases in the middle. The CDR3 is made up of 14 amino acids. The CDR3 loop is CASRRQKGEDTQYF. DNA for the CDR3: TGTGCCAGCAGAAGACAGAAAGGGGAAGATACGCAGTATTTT.

The chain couples TRBV7-2 to TRBJ1-5; 7 bases agree with TRBD1. Germline values: CDR1 SGHTA, CDR2 FQGNSA. Trimming at V came to 3 bases and at J to 4 bases, leaving 3 bases not matched to a gene. The CDR3 is 14 residues long. The CDR3 loop reads CASSFATGNQPQHF. The CDR3 coding sequence is TGTGCCAGCAGCTTCGCGACAGGGAATCAGCCCCAGCATTTT. The full variable domain, with the rest looked up from reference TRBV7-2 and TRBJ1-5, is GAGVSQSPSNKVTEKGKDVELRCDPISGHTALYWYRQSLGQGLEFLIYFQGNSAPDKSGLPSDRFSAERTGGSVSTLTIQRTQQEDSAVYLCASSFATGNQPQHFGDGTRLSIL.

The chain couples TRBV19 to TRBJ1-1; D uncertain. From germline, CDR1 is LNHDA and CDR2 SQIVND (reference sequence). CDR3 length equals 14 residues. Trimming pared 3 bases from V and 0 bases from J, leaving 8 bases between. The CDR3 DNA is TGTGCCAGTAGTATCCGGGGTGTGAACACTGAAGCTTTCTTT. Protein sequence: CASSIRGVNTEAFF.

This clone was found once. The chain joins TRBV5-1 to TRBJ2-7, with 10 bases matching TRBD2. CDR1 is SGHRS, CDR2 YFSETQ, per germline. V trimming: 0 bases; J trimming: 0 bases; junction bases outside the gene matches: 3. The CDR3 loop spans 16 amino acids. The CDR3 DNA is TGCGCCAGCAGCTTGGCCCTAGCGGGAGTCTCCTACGAGCAGTACTTC. As protein: CASSLALAGVSYEQYF.

CDR3 region: CASRPGTNLYEQYF. In nucleotides, the CDR3 is TGTGCCAGCAGGCCCGGGACAAATCTCTACGAGCAGTACTTC. This chain uses TRBV6-1 with TRBJ2-7; weak D call: TRBD1 (6 bases). The CDR3 sequence is 14 residues long. V lost 6 bases and J lost 3, with 15 bases in between. Germline CDR1 reads MNHNS; CDR2 reads SASEGT.

The chain uses TRBV28 and TRBJ1-1; TRBD1 is a possible D gene (5 bases). Germline V gene data show CDR1 as MDHEN and CDR2 as SYDVKM. Trimming shortened V by 5 bases and J by 4 bases, and 11 bases separated the two germline ends. The CDR3 has 13 amino acids. Here the CDR3 DNA reads TGTGCCAGCAGTCCGAGACAGAGCACTGAAGCTTTCTTT. Residues: CASSPRQSTEAFF.